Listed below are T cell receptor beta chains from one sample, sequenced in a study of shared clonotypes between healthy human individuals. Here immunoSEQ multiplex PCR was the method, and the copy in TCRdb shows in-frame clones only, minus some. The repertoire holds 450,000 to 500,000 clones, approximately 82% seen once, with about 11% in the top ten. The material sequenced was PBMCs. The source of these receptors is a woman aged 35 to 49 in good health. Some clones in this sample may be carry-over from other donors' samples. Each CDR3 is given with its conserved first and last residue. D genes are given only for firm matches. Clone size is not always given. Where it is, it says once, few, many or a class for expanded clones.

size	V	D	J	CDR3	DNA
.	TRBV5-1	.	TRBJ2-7	CASSLRDPRYEQYF	TGCGCCAGCAGCTTGAGGGACCCCAGGTACGAGCAGTACTTC
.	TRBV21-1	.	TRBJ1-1	CASIRTEAFF	TGTGCCAGCATTCGCACTGAAGCTTTCTTT
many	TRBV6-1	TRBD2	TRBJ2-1	CASSGSGRFNEQFF	TGTGCCAGCAGTGGTAGCGGGAGGTTTAATGAGCAGTTCTTC
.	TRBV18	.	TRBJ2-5	CASSQERETQYF	TGTGCCAGCTCACAGGAGAGGGAGACCCAGTACTTC
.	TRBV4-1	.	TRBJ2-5	CASSQGTMKAQYF	TGCGCCAGCAGCCAAGGGACTATGAAGGCCCAGTACTTC
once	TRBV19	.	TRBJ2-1	CASSIDPPGTSAYNEQFF	TGTGCCAGTAGTATAGATCCCCCCGGGACGAGCGCCTACAATGAGCAGTTCTTC
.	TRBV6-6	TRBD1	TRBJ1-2	CASALTGTNYGYTF	TGTGCCAGCGCCCTGACAGGGACAAACTATGGCTACACCTTC
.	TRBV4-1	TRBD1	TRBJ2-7	CASSQDPGTDTYEQYF	TGCGCCAGCAGCCAAGACCCCGGGACAGACACCTACGAGCAGTACTTC
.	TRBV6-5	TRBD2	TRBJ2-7	CASSLTRVAGYEQYF	TGTGCCAGCAGCCTAACGAGGGTAGCGGGCTACGAGCAGTACTTC
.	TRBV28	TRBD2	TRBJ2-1	CASRPTVASGRPYNEQFF	TGTGCCAGCAGGCCTACGGTGGCTAGCGGGAGACCCTACAATGAGCAGTTCTTC
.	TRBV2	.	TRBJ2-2	CASVEGPRHTGELFF	TGTGCCAGCGTAGAGGGACCAAGGCACACCGGGGAGCTGTTTTTT
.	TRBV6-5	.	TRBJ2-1	CASAGRGYNEQFF	TGTGCCAGCGCCGGGCGGGGCTACAATGAGCAGTTCTTC
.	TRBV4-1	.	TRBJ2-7	CASSQEGYDYEQYF	TGCGCCAGCAGCCAAGAGGGGTATGATTACGAGCAGTACTTC
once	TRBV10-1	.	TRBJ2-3	CASSLGAGTDTQYF	TGCGCCAGCAGCTTGGGGGCGGGCACAGATACGCAGTATTTT
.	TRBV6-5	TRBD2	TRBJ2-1	CASSYYGTSGYNEQFF	TGTGCCAGCAGTTACTATGGGACTAGCGGGTACAATGAGCAGTTCTTC
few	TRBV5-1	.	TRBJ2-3	CASSFEYRPTDTQYF	TGCGCCAGCAGCTTCGAGTATAGGCCCACAGATACGCAGTATTTT
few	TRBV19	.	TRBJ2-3	CASSSLEGADTQYF	TGTGCCAGTAGTAGTCTCGAGGGCGCAGATACGCAGTATTTT
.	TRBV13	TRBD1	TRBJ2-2	CASSLTGSGELFF	TGTGCCAGCAGCCTGACAGGGTCCGGGGAGCTGTTTTTT
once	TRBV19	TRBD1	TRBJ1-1	CASTALPGLKGALNTEAFF	TGTGCCAGTACCGCATTACCCGGACTTAAGGGGGCTTTGAACACTGAAGCTTTCTTT
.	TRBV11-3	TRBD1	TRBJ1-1	CASSSRQGRSRNHTEAFF	TGTGCCAGCAGCTCCCGACAGGGCCGTAGTAGAAACCACACTGAAGCTTTCTTT
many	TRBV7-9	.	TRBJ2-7	CASRPGGEGGQPYEQYF	TGTGCCAGCAGGCCAGGGGGGGAAGGCGGACAACCCTACGAGCAGTACTTC
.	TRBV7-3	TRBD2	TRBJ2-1	CASSPGGSNNEQFF	TGTGCCAGCAGCCCGGGGGGGTCTAACAATGAGCAGTTCTTC
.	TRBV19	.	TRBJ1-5	CASSTQGLDNQPQHF	TGTGCCAGTAGTACGCAGGGGTTGGACAATCAGCCCCAGCATTTT
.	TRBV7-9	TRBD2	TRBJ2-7	CASSLGGLSGRSYEQYF	TGTGCCAGCAGCTTAGGGGGTCTGAGCGGGAGGTCCTACGAGCAGTACTTC
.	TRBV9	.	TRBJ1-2	CASSDSHYGYTF	TGTGCCAGCAGCGACAGTCACTATGGCTACACCTTC
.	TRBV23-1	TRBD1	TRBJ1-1	CASSPSVTGGTEAFF	TGCGCCAGCAGTCCCTCAGTCACAGGGGGGACTGAAGCTTTCTTT
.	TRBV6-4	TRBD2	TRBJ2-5	CASSRLAGEMETQYF	TGTGCCAGCAGTCGACTAGCGGGAGAGATGGAGACCCAGTACTTC
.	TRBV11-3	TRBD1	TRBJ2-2	CASSGDRGDTGELFF	TGTGCCAGCAGCGGAGACAGGGGTGACACCGGGGAGCTGTTTTTT
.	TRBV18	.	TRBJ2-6	CASSPPSKSGANVLTF	TGTGCCAGCTCACCCCCGAGTAAGTCTGGGGCCAACGTCCTGACTTTC